Included here is one T cell receptor (beta chain) sequence, with context. Per the germline V gene, CDR1 is SGHDT and CDR2 is YYEEEE. This CDR3 is built from 15 residues. V was cut by 0 bases and J by 4 bases, with 10 bases left in between. The sample originates from a study of blood T cell repertoires in COVID-19. About the study: Both acute and convalescent COVID-19 samples were obtained from the United States, Italy and Spain. Sources were T cells, B-cell-depleted T cells, or PBMCs; the material itself was cDNA or gDNA.

Original analysis: Researchers report that nucleated cell counts were estimated from reference gene primer amplification. Sequencing was performed with immunoSEQ multiplex PCR; in TCRdb, only in-frame clones are kept and a portion is missing. That table supplies the V and J calls and clone size; D and trimming were determined from the DNA. Seen here are 51,000 or so clones, 80% to 90% observed once, and the top ten hold 10% to 15%. The genes are TRBV5-6 and TRBJ2-2; D gene uncertain. This receptor was taken from an elderly man with acute or convalescent COVID-19. The sequenced material came from peripheral blood. The DNA for the CDR3 is TGTGCCAGCAGCTTGGTTACCTCGAGCACCGGGGAGCTGTTTTTT. It specifies CASSLVTSSTGELFF.